The rows below give T cell receptor beta chains drawn from one sample of a study of control samples from healthy donors and cancer patients. Some clones are missing from TCRdb's copy, which holds only in-frame ones; the method was immunoSEQ multiplex PCR. The sample shows over 100,000 clones, approximately 92% of them seen only once. The sample was blood. These TCRs come from a man between 18 and 29 years old in good health. Each CDR3 is given with its conserved first and last residue. A D gene is named only where the DNA matches it firmly. Rows give clone size only sometimes, using once, few, many, or a class for an expanded clone.

D | size | J | V | DNA | CDR3
TRBD1 | . | TRBJ1-1 | TRBV5-1 | TGCGCCAGCAGCTTCGGACAGGGTACTGAAGCTTTCTTT | CASSFGQGTEAFF
. | . | TRBJ2-2 | TRBV29-1 | TGCAGCGTGCGGACGGGGAGTGGGGGGGAGCTGTTTTTT | CSVRTGSGGELFF
. | . | TRBJ1-2 | TRBV4-1 | TGCGCCAGCAGCCCTAAGGGGGACTATGGCTACACCTTC | CASSPKGDYGYTF
. | . | TRBJ2-5 | TRBV11-2 | TGTGCCAGCAGCTCGGCTGGGGGGTGGGCCCAGTACTTC | CASSSAGGWAQYF
TRBD2 | . | TRBJ2-1 | TRBV7-7 | TGTGCCAGCAGCGCGGCTAGCGGGGGAACTTACAATGAGCAGTTCTTC | CASSAASGGTYNEQFF
TRBD1 | . | TRBJ1-2 | TRBV6-5 | TGTGCCAGCAGTTCCGGGACAGCATTCTACACCTTC | CASSSGTAFYTF
. | . | TRBJ2-3 | TRBV21-1 | TGTGCCAGCAGCGGGGAGCTTCCTAGCGGGGGTTCCACAGATACGCAGTATTTT | CASSGELPSGGSTDTQYF
. | . | TRBJ1-6 | TRBV24-1 | TGTGCCACCAGACAGGTAGTCAATTCACCCCTCCACTTT | CATRQVVNSPLHF
. | . | TRBJ2-1 | TRBV11-2 | TGTGCCAGCAGCTTACGCGTTGCATATGAGCAGTTCTTC | CASSLRVAYEQFF
. | once | TRBJ2-1 | TRBV29-1 | TGCAGCGTTTTGTGGGACCTCAGCTCCTACAATGAGCAGTTCTTC | CSVLWDLSSYNEQFF
. | . | TRBJ2-3 | TRBV11-2 | TGTGCCAGCAGCTCGATTCGGGGGGCCAGCACAGATACGCAGTATTTT | CASSSIRGASTDTQYF
TRBD1 | . | TRBJ2-7 | TRBV6-5 | TGTGCCACCCACAGGGGTGGGCTTACCTACGAGCAGTACTTC | CATHRGGLTYEQYF
TRBD2 | few | TRBJ2-7 | TRBV7-6 | TGTGCCAGCAGCTTAGCGGCTAGCGGGGGCTACGAGCAGTACTTC | CASSLAASGGYEQYF
TRBD1 | . | TRBJ1-1 | TRBV7-9 | TGTGCCAGCAGCCGAACTAGACAGGGAGTAGGGGCTGAAGCTTTCTTT | CASSRTRQGVGAEAFF
TRBD1 | . | TRBJ1-4 | TRBV24-1 | TGTGCCACCAGTGATAAGACCGTGCGGACAGGTGAAAAACTGTTTTTT | CATSDKTVRTGEKLFF
TRBD2 | . | TRBJ2-3 | TRBV19 | TGTGCCAGTAGTATGCGCACTAGCGGTAGCACAGATACGCAGTATTTT | CASSMRTSGSTDTQYF
. | once | TRBJ2-7 | TRBV4-1 | TGCGCCAGCAGCCAAGGAGATAGGGTTCGGATCCACGAGCAGTACTTC | CASSQGDRVRIHEQYF
. | few | TRBJ1-6 | TRBV30 | TGTGCCTGGAGCCGAGGCGTCAGCGATTCACCCCTCCACTTT | CAWSRGVSDSPLHF
. | . | TRBJ2-1 | TRBV19 | TGTGCCAGTAGTATTTGGGGAGACAGTTTGACATTAACGAGGAATGAGCAGTTCTTC | CASSIWGDSLTLTRNEQFF
. | . | TRBJ2-7 | TRBV14 | TGTGCCAGCAGCCAGGTCGGTAGGGGTCCTCGCTCCTACGAGCAGTACTTC | CASSQVGRGPRSYEQYF
. | once | TRBJ2-3 | TRBV7-7 | TGTGCCAGCAGCTTAGCATCGGGCGGCAATCGGTATTTT | CASSLASGGNRYF
TRBD1 | . | TRBJ2-5 | TRBV5-1 | TGCGCCAGCAGCTTGATGACAGGGGGAGAGACCCAGTACTTC | CASSLMTGGETQYF
. | . | TRBJ2-5 | TRBV9 | TGTGCCAGCAGCGTAGGGGTGGGATCGGAGACCCAGTACTTC | CASSVGVGSETQYF
. | . | TRBJ2-5 | TRBV20-1 | TGCAGTGCTAGTGTGGACTCTCGGGAGACCCAGTACTTC | CSASVDSRETQYF
. | . | TRBJ1-2 | TRBV10-3 | TGTGCCATCATGAAGACCGGGACGGAGCCCTATGGCTACACCTTC | CAIMKTGTEPYGYTF
TRBD2 | . | TRBJ2-1 | TRBV10-1 | TGCGCCAGCACCCCCCGTAGGGCTAGCGGTAGGTTCCACAATGAGCAGTTCTTC | CASTPRRASGRFHNEQFF
. | . | TRBJ2-3 | TRBV18 | TGTGCCAGCTCACCACAAACAGGGAGAAAGGATACGCAGTATTTT | CASSPQTGRKDTQYF
TRBD2 | . | TRBJ2-2 | TRBV30 | TGTGCCTGGAGAATAGCGGGGGACACCGGGGAGCTGTTTTTT | CAWRIAGDTGELFF
TRBD2 | . | TRBJ2-3 | TRBV7-6 | TGTGCCAGCAGCTCAATAGCGGGGAGTGGCACAGATACGCAGTATTTT | CASSSIAGSGTDTQYF
. | . | TRBJ1-1 | TRBV7-6 | TGTGCCATCTCGTCCAACACTGAAGCTTTCTTT | CAISSNTEAFF
TRBD1 | few | TRBJ1-2 | TRBV10-2 | TGCGCCAGCAGTGAGGAGGGCCGGGACAGGGGTAACTATGGCTACACCTTC | CASSEEGRDRGNYGYTF
. | . | TRBJ2-7 | TRBV6-1 | TGTGCCAGCAGTGAACGGGGGCGAAGCTCCTACGAGCAGTACTTC | CASSERGRSSYEQYF
. | . | TRBJ2-3 | TRBV30 | TGTGCCTGGAGTGTCTCGACAGATGGTGCGCAGTATTTT | CAWSVSTDGAQYF
TRBD2 | once | TRBJ2-3 | TRBV18 | TGTGCCAGCTCACCCCAGACTAGCGGGGGCCGCACAGATACGCAGTATTTT | CASSPQTSGGRTDTQYF
. | . | TRBJ1-1 | TRBV11-2 | TGTGCCAGCAGCTTAATAGGACTTGAAGCTTTCTTT | CASSLIGLEAFF
. | . | TRBJ1-1 | TRBV19 | TGTGCCAGTAGCACTACAGGGAACACTGAAGCTTTCTTT | CASSTTGNTEAFF
. | . | TRBJ1-6 | TRBV5-1 | TGCGCCAGCAGACATGCACCGAGCTCCTATAATTCACCCCTCCACTTT | CASRHAPSSYNSPLHF
TRBD2 | . | TRBJ2-7 | TRBV20-1 | TGCAGTGCTAGTGCAGCGGGGGGGTCTCTTTTCCACGAGCAGTACTTC | CSASAAGGSLFHEQYF
. | . | TRBJ1-5 | TRBV5-5 | TGTGCCAGCAGCTTGGAGGGCCAGCCCCAGCATTTT | CASSLEGQPQHF
. | . | TRBJ1-1 | TRBV6-4 | TGTGCCACCGCGGTGGAGGCGAACACTGAAGCTTTCTTT | CATAVEANTEAFF
. | once | TRBJ2-2 | TRBV12-3/TRBV12-4 | TGTGCCAGCAGTTTGGGGGCCACCGGGGAGCTGTTTTTT | CASSLGATGELFF
TRBD1 | . | TRBJ2-7 | TRBV5-1 | TGCGCCAGCAGCTCGGACAGGGTTTACGAGCAGTACTTC | CASSSDRVYEQYF
. | . | TRBJ2-1 | TRBV2 | TGTGCCAACCCCAGGACAGCACCGAACAATGAGCAGTTCTTC | CANPRTAPNNEQFF
TRBD2 | . | TRBJ2-1 | TRBV5-1 | TGCGCCAGCAGCTTAAGTAGCGGGGGGTATAATGAGCAGTTCTTC | CASSLSSGGYNEQFF
. | few | TRBJ1-5 | TRBV20-1 | TGCAGTGCTAGTGGAGGGAGCCGCAATCAGCCCCAGCATTTT | CSASGGSRNQPQHF
. | . | TRBJ1-2 | TRBV9 | TGTGCCAGCAGCGATGGCGGCGCTAACTATGGCTACACCTTC | CASSDGGANYGYTF
. | . | TRBJ1-5 | TRBV7-9 | TGTGCCAGCAGCTTGGATAGCAATCAGCCCCAGCATTTT | CASSLDSNQPQHF
. | . | TRBJ2-7 | TRBV15 | TGTGCCACCAGCAGGGGTTCCGGGAGAAGGTTAGGCGAGCAGTACTTC | CATSRGSGRRLGEQYF
TRBD1 | . | TRBJ2-3 | TRBV2 | TGTGCCAGCAGTGGGGTTTTGGGACAGGGGTCAGATACGCAGTATTTT | CASSGVLGQGSDTQYF
TRBD2 | . | TRBJ2-3 | TRBV3-1/TRBV3-2 | TGTGCCAGCAGCCTCGGACTAGTGGGTATCACAGATACGCAGTATTTT | CASSLGLVGITDTQYF
. | . | TRBJ2-7 | TRBV5-4 | TGTGCCAGCAGCTTGGCGGGCCTCTCCTACGAGCAGTACTTC | CASSLAGLSYEQYF
. | . | TRBJ1-5 | TRBV23-1 | TGCGCCAGCAGTCACCCGGGGATCAAGCCCCAGCATTTT | CASSHPGIKPQHF
. | . | TRBJ1-2 | TRBV23-1 | TGCGCCAGCAGTCAATCGGCCTCCGACAGCTATGGCTACACCTTC | CASSQSASDSYGYTF
. | . | TRBJ2-3 | TRBV19 | TGTGCCAGTTCATCAGGGAAGGCGCAGTATTTT | CASSSGKAQYF
. | . | TRBJ2-4 | TRBV4-1 | TGCGCCAGCAGCCAAGATCAGCCCCGTGGGCTCCACTTAGACATTCAGTACTTC | CASSQDQPRGLHLDIQYF
. | . | TRBJ1-2 | TRBV5-1 | TGCGCCAGCAGCTTGGACCCGGGCACCGTAGTGGGCTACACCTTC | CASSLDPGTVVGYTF